The entry below describes one TCR beta chain. Which antigen it targets is not known. No clone much larger than this one lies a single base away; base qualities are absent. This specimen belongs to a study of blood T cell repertoires in COVID-19 (dated by TCRdb to 2020 to 2021). Notes on the research overall: Collaborator samples came from the United States, Italy and Spain and covered acute and convalescent phases of COVID-19. Where available, HLA class I and class II types were taken from metadata supplied by the sample provider and were not determined by assay-based typing. Sample metadata almost always included a de-identified subject ID, COVID-19 status, age in years and sex. Samples were obtained from the ongoing ImmuneRACE study (first 160 participants) and from over 1,000 subjects provided by 6 global collaborators. The repertoires were released in a freely available public database intended as a resource for research on the immune response to SARS-CoV-2. The prospective study material was composed of cDNA or gDNA derived from T cells, B-cell-depleted T cells, or PBMCs. Subjects who had been exposed to COVID-19, were actively infected with it, or had recovered from it provided the deeply sampled blood TCRbeta repertoires that made up the dataset. The study at large found these results: How much clinical and demographic metadata was included differed by source and by participant, and the metadata was provided uncurated.

Each collaborating institution followed its own protocols to collect whole blood in K2EDTA tubes. For TCRbeta analysis, collaborators shipped samples in one of three forms: frozen whole blood, isolated PBMCs, or DNA extracted from either of those sample types. The immunoSEQ Assay, a bias-controlled multiplex PCR, was used to amplify TCRbeta CDR3 regions from genomic DNA. As for the original processing: The number of nucleated cells in each sample was estimated by amplification of reference gene primers within the assay. To quantify the absolute abundance of each unique TCRbeta CDR3 rearrangement, sequence reads were collapsed and filtered. For each sample, productive Simpson clonality was calculated by taking the square root of Simpson's diversity index across productive rearrangements. The table was pulled from immuneACCESS by TCRdb, which kept in-frame rearrangements only. Such tables lose some clones; where checked, under half of the loss comes from unresolved V genes, and the rest has no known cause. V and J calls and clone size are copied from that table; D and trimming were computed from the DNA. A total of approximately 210,000 clones appear in this sample, more than 70% of them only once. The top ten clones comprise 7.5% to 9% of the sample.

The germline V gene provides CDR1 KGHSH and CDR2 LQKENI. Reading from cysteine to phenylalanine, the CDR3 counts 14 amino acids. Solely the CDR3 DNA is kept, with 42 bases framed from the first base. V is trimmed back by 6 bases and J by 3 bases, and the junction contains 5 bases that no gene match accounts for. In this chain, TRBV18 is recombined with TRBJ1-1; 9 junctional bases match TRBD1. This sequence was found in a woman between 45 and 65 years old with acute or convalescent COVID-19. Sequenced input: peripheral blood. CDR3 protein: CASSTGTGHTEAFF. The nucleotides read TGTGCCAGCTCCACCGGGACAGGGCACACTGAAGCTTTCTTT.